This T cell receptor (beta chain) was obtained from a study of T cells in Graves' hyperthyroidism and ophthalmopathy. Overall study results and limits: Using 13 V-J features, a model discriminated ophthalmopathy from stable hyperthyroidism. In blood, most of the thyroid clonotypes expanded above 0.001 were also present.

This clonotype has at least ten counts. What it binds is unknown. Authors of the study amplified TCR beta CDR3 regions from RNA transcripts. Carried out on the TCR CDR3, a first-round RT-PCR used the HTBI primer set. TCRdb analysed the multiplex PCR reads with MiXCR anew, one entry per CDR3 protein. The sample has about 500,000 distinct CDR3 sequences; roughly 45% are singletons. The CDR3 sequence is 13 residues long. Germline V CDR1 and CDR2: KGHDR, SFDVKD. Trimming took 4 bases from V and 4 from J, leaving 9 bases between them. This receptor was taken from an adult woman with Graves' disease, either hyperthyroidism or ophthalmopathy (not recorded which). The chain couples TRBV24-1 to TRBJ1-2; no firm D call. Sequenced material: peripheral blood or thyroid tissue (not recorded which). CDR3 loop: CATSDSPGYGYTF. The CDR3 nucleotides are TGTGCCACCAGTGACAGCCCGGGCTATGGCTACACCTTC.